This T cell receptor beta chain stems from a study of cytomegalovirus exposure and HLA in healthy donors. Study overall: The Caucasian-associated ancestry cluster held more than 80% of a few hundred genotyped donors. Study results and caveats: Some V segments could not be told apart, so they were left out, TRBV6-2 and TRBV6-3 among them.

The study ran its PCR with 60 Vbeta and 13 Jbeta primers. Clones were sequenced by immunoSEQ multiplex PCR, and TCRdb holds only the in-frame ones, with some missing. Of some 170,000 clones listed, approximately 78% are singletons. A note on this clone: Its specificity is unknown.

This CDR3 region has 13 residues. The V end was cut by 6 bases, the J end by 2 bases, with 10 bases between. Germline values: CDR1 LGHNA, CDR2 YSLEER. This sequence joins TRBV4-3 and TRBJ1-1; D is possibly TRBD1 (5 bases). Material for sequencing was PBMCs. This receptor was taken from a human donor in good health. The CDR3 nucleotides are TGCGCCAGCAGGCTGACAGAAAACACTGAAGCTTTCTTT. Encoded protein: CASRLTENTEAFF.